The 29 T cell receptor beta chains below all came from one sample that was sequenced in a study of T-cell reconstitution after alpha-beta-depleted transplantation in children. This sample's TCRbeta library carried unique molecular identifier barcodes. TCRdb reanalysed the PCR reads using MiXCR and keeps one entry per CDR3 protein. The sample has fewer than 120,000 distinct CDR3 sequences; 10% are singletons. Sample: PBMCs from the stem cell graft donor, taken from the stem cell graft. Receptors were obtained from a human donor who donated a stem cell graft to a child with acute lymphoblastic leukemia.

There are many counts of this clonotype. The rearrangement uses TRBV6-2 or TRBV6-3 and TRBJ2-5; D is unclear. This CDR3 spans 12 amino acids. Between the trimmed V and J ends, which lost 2 bases and 3 bases, there was a span of 4 bases. Germline V lookup: CDR1 MNHEY, CDR2 SVGEGT. CDR3 coding DNA: TGTGCCAGCAGTTACGCAGAAGAGACCCAGTACTTC. Its translation: CASSYAEETQYF.

This clonotype was detected ten times or more. The rearrangement joins TRBV7-2 to TRBJ2-1, with a weak D call TRBD1 (6 bases). CDR1 SGHTA and CDR2 FQGNSA come from the germline V gene. The CDR3 totals 15 residues. The V end was cut by 1 base, the J end by 9 bases, with 16 bases between. The CDR3 loop is CASSLGAGAKSEQFF. CDR3 in DNA: TGTGCCAGCAGCTTAGGGGCAGGGGCCAAGAGTGAGCAGTTCTTC.

This clonotype was counted many times. The chain has TRBV6-2 or TRBV6-3 and TRBJ2-1; TRBD1 matches at 7 bases. CDR3 length: 14 residues. J gave up 0 bases and V 4 bases, and 0 bases lay outside the gene matches. Germline V gene data show CDR1 as MNHEY and CDR2 as SVGEGT. CDR3 coding DNA: TGTGCCAGCAGTTGGGACAGCTCCTACAATGAGCAGTTCTTC. Its translation is CASSWDSSYNEQFF.

This chain connects TRBV6-5 to TRBJ1-1; 7 bases are shared with TRBD1. CDR1 MNHEY and CDR2 SVGAGI come from the germline V gene. With 4 bases clipped from V and 5 bases from J, the junction kept 10 bases outside the gene matches. CDR3 length: 15 amino acids. For the CDR3, the DNA is TGTGCCAGCAGTTCCGGGAGTAGGGGGCGTACTGAAGCTTTCTTT. Translation gives CASSSGSRGRTEAFF.

This clonotype was detected ten times or more. This rearrangement joins TRBV6-2 or TRBV6-3 to TRBJ2-7; tentative D call: TRBD1 (6 bases). The CDR3 contains 16 residues. In germline, CDR1 is MNHEY, CDR2 SVGEGT. Between the trimmed V and J ends, which lost 4 bases and 6 bases, there was a span of 22 bases. The CDR3 loop reads CASSSTLGHIRSEQYF. DNA for the CDR3: TGTGCCAGCAGTTCCACCCTGGGACATATCCGAAGCGAGCAGTACTTC.

This clonotype showed up many times. This chain links TRBV6-5 with TRBJ2-5, with D hard to call. Germline assignment: CDR1 MNHEY and CDR2 SVGAGI. CDR3 length equals 15 residues. V was clipped by 2 bases and J by 1 base, with 11 bases between them. The CDR3 region is CASSYPASGQETQYF. The CDR3 DNA follows: TGTGCCAGCAGTTACCCTGCGTCAGGCCAAGAGACCCAGTACTTC.

As for this clonotype: Being one base from a much bigger clone, this may be a read error. The gene calls are TRBV20-1 and TRBJ1-5; no firm D call. This CDR3 has 16 residues. The V end lost 1 base, the J end lost 2 bases, and 15 bases lay between the germline ends. The germline CDR1 and CDR2 sequences are DFQATT and SNEGSKA (reference sequence). CDR3 nucleotides: TGCAGTGCTAGAGCTTACAGTACAGCTGGCAATCAGCCCCAGCATTTT. Protein: CSARAYSTAGNQPQHF.

This clonotype was counted many times. The chain combines TRBV4-1 with TRBJ1-5; possibly TRBD1 for D (5 bases). Trimming took 1 base from V and 3 from J, leaving 10 bases between them. There are 15 residues in the CDR3. Looked up from germline, CDR1 is MGHRA and CDR2 is YSYEKL. DNA of the CDR3: TGCGCCAGCAGCCAAGCACGGGGGAACAATCAGCCCCAGCATTTT. Protein product: CASSQARGNNQPQHF.

This clonotype has ten or more counts. The V gene is TRBV7-2, the J gene TRBJ2-7, with 7 bases aligning to TRBD1. V lost 7 bases, J lost 1 base, and 10 bases stayed unmatched. CDR3 length equals 15 residues. Germline lookup yields CDR1 SGHTA and CDR2 FQGNSA. CDR3 loop: CASTLGRQGSYEQYF. CDR3 bases: TGTGCCAGCACCTTGGGGAGACAGGGATCCTACGAGCAGTACTTC. The whole variable domain, remainder taken from reference TRBV7-2 and TRBJ2-7, is GAGVSQSPSNKVTEKGKDVELRCDPISGHTALYWYRQSLGQGLEFLIYFQGNSAPDKSGLPSDRFSAERTGGSVSTLTIQRTQQEDSAVYLCASTLGRQGSYEQYFGPGTRLTVT.

This clonotype was recorded many times. V usage is TRBV6-2 or TRBV6-3 and J usage is TRBJ1-5; D is unresolved. V lost 7 bases to trimming and J lost 2 bases, with 9 bases between them. Germline CDR1 and CDR2: MNHEY and SVGEGT. This CDR3 contains 13 residues. The CDR3 here is CASKVSGNQPQHF. DNA of the CDR3: TGTGCCAGCAAGGTTAGCGGCAATCAGCCCCAGCATTTT.

This clonotype came up a few times. DNA of the CDR3: TGTGCCCGGGACAGAGGAGGCAATCAGCCCCAGCATTTT. Translating it yields CARDRGGNQPQHF. The V gene is TRBV30, the J gene TRBJ1-5; 7 bases match TRBD1. Per the germline V gene, CDR1 is GTSNPN and CDR2 is SVGIG (reference sequence). Trimming removed 8 bases from V and 2 bases from J; junction bases left unmatched: 6. CDR3 length: 13 amino acids.

Ten or more counts support this clonotype. Here the CDR3 reads CASSLDSLGSYGYTF. CDR3 nucleotide sequence: TGCGCCAGCAGCTTGGACAGTTTAGGTAGCTATGGCTACACCTTC. The chain is built from TRBV5-1 and TRBJ1-2; D remains ambiguous. The V end lost 0 bases, the J end lost 4 bases, and 13 bases lay between the germline ends. This CDR3 is 15 amino acids long. Germline V CDR1 and CDR2: SGHRS, YFSETQ.

Ten or more counts support this clonotype. CDR3 coding DNA: TGTGCCATCAGTGAGTCGAATATCCCCAATGAGCAGTTCTTC. Its protein is CAISESNIPNEQFF. V and J are TRBV10-3 and TRBJ2-1; no clear D. The V end lost 0 bases, the J end lost 6 bases, and 9 bases lay between the germline ends. Germline CDR1 is ENHRY and CDR2 is SYGVKD. This CDR3 spans 14 amino acids.

This clonotype was counted many times. This chain links TRBV5-1 with TRBJ2-5, with 8 bases fitting TRBD2. Per germline, CDR1 SGHRS and CDR2 YFSETQ. V shed 1 base and J 3 bases; nucleotides not matched to a gene: 2. This CDR3 contains 14 residues. The CDR3 region is CASSLSGSEETQYF. The CDR3 bases are TGCGCCAGCAGCTTGAGCGGGAGTGAAGAGACCCAGTACTTC.

There are many counts of this clonotype. The rearrangement uses TRBV12-3 or TRBV12-4 and TRBJ2-3, with a tentative D call TRBD1 (6 bases). V lost 6 bases, J lost 2 bases, and 12 bases lay in between. The CDR3 totals 14 residues. CDR3 nucleotides: TGTGCCAGCAGCAACCGGGACACCACAGATACGCAGTATTTT. Encoded protein: CASSNRDTTDTQYF.

This clonotype was counted at least ten times. V is TRBV5-1 and J is TRBJ2-2, with D tentatively TRBD1 (6 bases). V lost 7 bases, J lost 2 bases, and 18 bases lay in between. Per germline, CDR1 SGHRS and CDR2 YFSETQ. The CDR3 has 16 amino acids. CDR3 sequence (DNA): TGCGCCAGCCGACCACAGGGCCAGAAAAACACCGGGGAGCTGTTTTTT. Amino acids: CASRPQGQKNTGELFF.

This clonotype came up many times. The chain couples TRBV7-3 to TRBJ2-1, with TRBD2 matching over 7 bases. CDR1 and CDR2 (germline): SGHTA, FQGTGA. The CDR3 sequence is 15 residues long. The ends lost 1 base at V and 3 bases at J; junction bases unmatched: 3. Here the CDR3 DNA reads TGTGCCAGCAGCTTAATGCCTAGCGGCTACAATGAGCAGTTCTTC. It encodes CASSLMPSGYNEQFF.

The chain uses TRBV20-1 and TRBJ2-6; tentatively, D is TRBD1 or TRBD2 (5 bases each). Germline CDR1 is DFQATT and CDR2 is SNEGSKA (reference sequence). This CDR3 contains 19 residues. V lost 4 bases and J lost 4, with 26 bases in between. The CDR3 coding sequence is TGCAGTGCTAAGGATCGGGGCAGCCCGAGAATTGGAGGGGCCAACGTCCTGACTTTC. The encoded protein is CSAKDRGSPRIGGANVLTF.

This clonotype was found many times. This chain joins TRBV7-9 and TRBJ1-6; TRBD1 matches at 7 bases. V lost 7 bases to trimming and J lost 7 bases; unmatched junction nucleotides: 7. The germline CDR1 and CDR2 sequences are SEHNR and FQNEAQ (reference sequence). The CDR3 sequence is 14 residues long. CDR3 protein: CASIPGTDNSPLHF. The CDR3 bases are TGTGCCAGCATCCCCGGGACAGACAATTCACCCCTCCACTTT.

This clonotype was detected many times. The CDR3 is CASSDSLNRDSYNEQFF. CDR3 coding DNA: TGTGCCAGCAGCGATAGTCTAAACCGGGACTCATACAATGAGCAGTTCTTC. This rearrangement joins TRBV9 to TRBJ2-1; the D gene is possibly TRBD2 (6 bases). The CDR3 is 17 amino acids. In germline, CDR1 is SGDLS, CDR2 YYNGEE. V shed 3 bases and J shed 4 bases, with 20 bases lying between them.

This clonotype was counted many times. The V and J genes are TRBV19 and TRBJ2-7; the match to TRBD1 covers 10 bases. Germline CDR1 reads LNHDA; CDR2 reads SQIVND (reference sequence). The V segment lost 10 bases and the J segment 0 bases; nucleotides outside the gene matches: 3. The CDR3 totals 13 residues. CDR3 DNA sequence: TGTGCCACCCGGACAGGGGGCTCCTACGAGCAGTACTTC. Encoded protein: CATRTGGSYEQYF. Full variable domain (outside the CDR3, taken from reference TRBV19 and TRBJ2-7): DGGITQSPKYLFRKEGQNVTLSCEQNLNHDAMYWYRQDPGQGLRLIYYSQIVNDFQKGDIAEGYSVSREKKESFPLTVTSAQKNPTAFYLCATRTGGSYEQYFGPGTRLTVT.

This clonotype was observed at least ten times. The V gene is TRBV5-6, the J gene TRBJ1-5, with D unresolved. Trimming took 0 bases from V and 1 from J, leaving 14 bases between them. The CDR3 extends over 17 amino acids. From germline, CDR1 is SGHDT and CDR2 YYEEEE. The CDR3 region is CASSLGFGRRSNQPQHF. The CDR3 bases are TGTGCCAGCAGCTTGGGGTTTGGCCGGAGGAGCAATCAGCCCCAGCATTTT.

This clonotype showed up many times. The chain has TRBV7-9 and TRBJ1-5; D is undetermined. The CDR3 spans 15 residues. Trimming took 5 bases from V and 4 from J, leaving 15 bases between them. CDR1 and CDR2 from the germline V gene are SEHNR and FQNEAQ (reference sequence). The CDR3: CASSAGTTYNQPQHF. The DNA for the CDR3 is TGTGCCAGCAGCGCCGGTACGACCTATAATCAGCCCCAGCATTTT.

This clonotype showed up many times. The V gene is TRBV15, the J gene TRBJ2-5; tentatively, D is TRBD2 (5 bases). V was trimmed by 1 base and J by 2 bases, leaving 11 bases between them. The germline V gene encodes CDR1 LNHNV and CDR2 YYDKDF (reference sequence). This CDR3 contains 15 residues. The CDR3, as DNA: TGTGCCACCAGCAGAGGCGGGCAGGCGCAAGAGACCCAGTACTTC. This gives the protein CATSRGGQAQETQYF.

The chain joins TRBV6-2 or TRBV6-3 to TRBJ1-6; 9 bases line up with TRBD1. The CDR3 is 16 residues long. CDR1 and CDR2 (germline): MNHEY, SVGEGT. Trimming took 1 base from V and 5 from J; bases not matched to a gene: 3. As DNA, the CDR3 is TGTGCCAGCAGTTACTGGACAGGGGTTCATAATTCACCCCTCCACTTT. Translation: CASSYWTGVHNSPLHF.

This clonotype has a count of ten or more. V gene TRBV29-1 combines with J gene TRBJ2-7, with 11 bases identical to TRBD2. This CDR3 has 18 residues. Germline V CDR1 and CDR2: SQVTM, ANQGSEA. The trim removed 1 base at V and 3 bases at J, leaving 14 bases unmatched. The CDR3 is CSVEGGQLAGDDFYEQYF. DNA of the CDR3: TGCAGCGTTGAAGGGGGGCAACTAGCGGGGGATGACTTCTACGAGCAGTACTTC.

This clonotype was detected ten times or more. The rearrangement uses TRBV4-1 and TRBJ2-3, with 8 bases identical to TRBD2. Per the germline V gene, CDR1 is MGHRA and CDR2 is YSYEKL. V dropped 3 bases and J dropped 3; count of bases not matched to a gene: 5. There are 15 residues in the CDR3. CDR3 nucleotides: TGCGCCAGCAGCCATCGGCGGGGGGCGACAGATACGCAGTATTTT. Translation: CASSHRRGATDTQYF.

This clonotype was picked up many times. V is TRBV10-2 and J is TRBJ2-1; no firm D call. The CDR3 has 14 amino acids. V was pared by 4 bases and J by 8 bases, with 15 bases between. The germline V gene has CDR1 WSHSY and CDR2 SAAADI. The DNA for the CDR3 is TGCGCCAGCAGTGCGGTCGGAATAAGGTATGAGCAGTTCTTC. This encodes CASSAVGIRYEQFF.

At least ten counts were recorded for this clonotype. This rearrangement joins TRBV5-1 to TRBJ2-5, with a weak D call TRBD2 (6 bases). The CDR3 is made up of 15 amino acids. Looked up from germline, CDR1 is SGHRS and CDR2 is YFSETQ. V was shortened by 4 bases and J by 2 bases, with 15 bases between the two germline ends. CDR3 loop: CASSPGVRTQETQYF. CDR3 in DNA: TGCGCCAGCAGCCCGGGAGTGAGGACACAAGAGACCCAGTACTTC. Full variable domain (outside the CDR3, taken from reference TRBV5-1 and TRBJ2-5): KAGVTQTPRYLIKTRGQQVTLSCSPISGHRSVSWYQQTPGQGLQFLFEYFSETQRNKGNFPGRFSGRQFSNSRSEMNVSTLELGDSALYLCASSPGVRTQETQYFGPGTRLLVL.